This T cell receptor (beta chain) appears in the sequencing data of a study of T cells expressing NK-cell markers. Overall study: Sorted CD3+CD56-NKG2C+, CD3+CD56+NKG2C- and CD3+CD56+NKG2C+ T cells were the source of the TCR beta repertoires. General observations from the study: Of the CD8+ T cells in about 6 donors, roughly 1.0-7.5% belonged to dominant NKG2C+ clonotypes. It was still unclear whether expanded NKG2C+ T cell clones were HCMV specific.

5'RACE template switching with UMIs produced the TCR beta cDNA. Each CDR3 protein gets one entry in TCRdb, which reprocessed the 5' RACE reads and gives no DNA. The sample has around 550,000 distinct CDR3 sequences; the top ten hold 3% to 4.5%. A note on this clonotype: Antigen specificity is unknown.

What was sequenced was blood T cells: a sorted CD56 or NKG2C T cell subset, CD4+ or CD8+ T cells, or bulk PBMC T cells (not recorded which). The TCR was taken from a man aged 18-30 years in good health.

The CDR3 sequence is CASGVPTTDTQYF. The chain joins TRBV9 to TRBJ2-3; TCRdb selects TRBD1, and the lack of DNA leaves this call unchecked. Germline V lookup: CDR1 SGDLS, CDR2 YYNGEE. The CDR3 is made up of 13 amino acids.